This TCR beta chain was recorded in a study of T cells in Graves' hyperthyroidism and ophthalmopathy. Patients with uncontrolled infections, other autoimmune diseases, pregnancy or lactation were excluded. The PBMCs studied were ones that came from 9 to 10 ml fresh peripheral blood. This clonotype occurred many times. Its target is not known. Amplification of TCR beta CDR3 regions used RNA as the template. Using the HTBI primer set, a first-round RT-PCR was run on the TCR CDR3. One entry per CDR3 protein, called by TCRdb with MiXCR from the multiplex PCR reads. Of about 360,000 distinct CDR3 sequences in the sample, about 18% were seen once. From germline, CDR1 is SGHAT and CDR2 FQNNGV. Trimming stripped 6 bases from V and 4 bases from J, with 18 bases between. This CDR3 contains 15 residues. General study results and limits: Blood shared most expanded thyroid clonotypes above 0.001. The model predicted ophthalmopathy a median around 6.5 months before onset.

The receptor comes from a woman under 30 with Graves' hyperthyroidism. The chain joins TRBV11-2 to TRBJ2-5; D call uncertain. Material for sequencing was blood. The CDR3 region has the DNA TGTGCCAGCAGTCCTGCCAGGATTCTAGGAGAGACCCAGTACTTC. Translating gives CASSPARILGETQYF.